This TCR beta chain stems from a study of T cell repertoires in cytomegalovirus infection. Unmatched junction bases numbered 6, after V lost 7 bases and J lost 1 base. Per germline, CDR1 SGHTA and CDR2 FQGNSA. The CDR3 runs to 15 residues. TCRdb analysed the reads with MiXCR anew, one entry per CDR3 protein. The table lists approximately 34,000 distinct CDR3 sequences, over 50% of them singletons, with 75% to 95% in the top ten. Study-wide findings and caveats: What dominated the ex vivo response were HLA-C-restricted CMV-specific TCR beta clonotypes.

This clonotype appeared a few times. What it recognizes is unknown. The sequence derives from a human donor in good health (CMV status not recorded). Some clones in this sample may be carry-over from other donors' samples. V gene TRBV7-2 combines with J gene TRBJ2-3; 9 bases map to TRBD1. Sequences were derived from CD8+ T cells from cultured PBMCs, sampled from culture after CMV antigen stimulation. The CDR3, as DNA: TGTGCCAGCATCTCGGGGGACAGGGGCACAGATACGCAGTATTTT. Protein product: CASISGDRGTDTQYF.